The source of this T cell receptor (beta chain) is a study of blood T cell repertoires in COVID-19. The data were produced by immunoSEQ multiplex PCR, yet TCRdb's version contains in-frame clones alone and is incomplete. The repertoire holds some 80,000 clones, with roughly four fifths as singletons. Deletions cut 5 bases from V and 4 bases from J, with 19 bases between. This CDR3 region has 15 residues. Germline V gives CDR1 SGHNT, CDR2 YYREEE (reference sequence). Sequenced input: peripheral blood. V and J are TRBV5-4 and TRBJ2-7; D might be TRBD1 (6 bases). This TCR was sampled from a human donor in a cohort sampled during active COVID-19. The CDR3 nucleotides are TGTGCCAGCAGGAAGGACAGACCCGAGGGTTACGAGCAGTACTTC. Translated, it gives CASRKDRPEGYEQYF.